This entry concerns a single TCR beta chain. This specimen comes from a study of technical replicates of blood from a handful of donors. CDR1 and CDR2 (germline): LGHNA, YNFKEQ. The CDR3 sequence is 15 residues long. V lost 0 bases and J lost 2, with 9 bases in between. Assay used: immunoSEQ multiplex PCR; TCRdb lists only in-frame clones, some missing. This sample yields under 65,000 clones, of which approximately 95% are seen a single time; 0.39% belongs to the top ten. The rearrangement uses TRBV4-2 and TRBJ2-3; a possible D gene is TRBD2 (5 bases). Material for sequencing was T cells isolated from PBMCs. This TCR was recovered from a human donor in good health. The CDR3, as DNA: TGTGCCAGCAGCCAAGATCTGCGGGTCACAGATACGCAGTATTTT. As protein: CASSQDLRVTDTQYF.